The rows below give T cell receptor beta chains drawn from one sample of a study of blood T cell repertoires in COVID-19. Clones were read by immunoSEQ multiplex PCR, and TCRdb kept only the in-frame ones, dropping some. The sample records about 140,000 clones, about 85% being singletons. The sequencing input was peripheral blood. The receptors stem from a human donor with COVID-19, enrolled during active disease. The donor label of this sample is uncertain. Each CDR3 is given with its conserved first and last residue. Each record gives: clone size, V gene, J gene, D gene, CDR3 DNA, CDR3 protein. D genes are given only for firm matches. Clone size is not always given. Where it is, it says once, few, many or a class for expanded clones.

-	TRBV5-1	TRBJ1-6	-	TGCGCCAGCAGCACGGTGGGGGGGAATTCACCCCTCCACTTT	CASSTVGGNSPLHF
-	TRBV10-3	TRBJ1-2	-	TGTGCCATCAGGTCGGACATCGGCTATGGCTACACCTTC	CAIRSDIGYGYTF
-	TRBV6-5	TRBJ2-7	-	TGTGCCACCGGACTTACCTACGAGCAGTACTTC	CATGLTYEQYF
once	TRBV2	TRBJ2-2	TRBD1	TGTGCCAGCAGGGTAGACAGGGAGAGGCACTCAAACACCGGGGAGCTGTTTTTT	CASRVDRERHSNTGELFF
-	TRBV7-9	TRBJ2-7	TRBD1	TGTGCCAGCAGCAGCTCGACGGGACAGGGGGCCGACGAGCAGTACTTC	CASSSSTGQGADEQYF
-	TRBV3-1/TRBV3-2	TRBJ1-4	TRBD1	TGTGCCAGCAGCCAAAGGGGGACAGCGGGTGAAAAACTGTTTTTT	CASSQRGTAGEKLFF
-	TRBV7-3	TRBJ2-1	TRBD1	TGTGCCAGCAGCTCCCGACAGGGGGCTGATGATCACAATGAGCAGTTCTTC	CASSSRQGADDHNEQFF
-	TRBV18	TRBJ2-1	-	TGTGCCAGCTCACTTTACTCCATTGATTACAATGAGCAGTTCTTC	CASSLYSIDYNEQFF
-	TRBV6-1	TRBJ2-1	-	TGTGCCAGCAGTGAAGTCGGTAGCGGCAATGAGCAGTTCTTC	CASSEVGSGNEQFF
-	TRBV20-1	TRBJ2-7	-	TGCAGTGCAGGGGGTTTCTACGAGCAGTACTTC	CSAGGFYEQYF
-	TRBV2	TRBJ2-6	TRBD1	TGTGCCAGCAGCGATCCAGTCCCGGGACAGGGGACGGGGGCCAACGTCCTGACTTTC	CASSDPVPGQGTGANVLTF
-	TRBV10-3	TRBJ2-3	TRBD2	TGTGCCATCAGTGAGTCGTCTAGCGGGGATACGCAGTATTTT	CAISESSSGDTQYF
-	TRBV13	TRBJ1-6	TRBD1	TGTGCCAGCAGCGCCTACAGGGGGAACTCACCCCTCCACTTT	CASSAYRGNSPLHF
-	TRBV18	TRBJ1-3	-	TGTGCCAGCTCACCAGGGACGGGGGAGGCAAACACCATATATTTT	CASSPGTGEANTIYF
-	TRBV11-1	TRBJ1-1	-	TGTGCCAGCAGCTTAGAAATTTCAGAGAACACTGAAGCTTTCTTT	CASSLEISENTEAFF
-	TRBV27	TRBJ1-1	-	TGTGCCAGCAGTTTACGGTTTTTGAACACTGAAGCTTTCTTT	CASSLRFLNTEAFF
-	TRBV7-3	TRBJ2-5	TRBD2	TGTGCCAGCAGCCCCCGGGGGGTTGGGTTGGAGACCCAGTACTTC	CASSPRGVGLETQYF
-	TRBV14	TRBJ2-1	-	TGTGCCAGCAGCCAAGATTACAGCTCCTACAATGAGCAGTTCTTC	CASSQDYSSYNEQFF
-	TRBV5-6	TRBJ1-3	-	TGTGCCAGCAGCTTGGGACCGCGCGGTGCGGGTGGAAACACCATATATTTT	CASSLGPRGAGGNTIYF
-	TRBV9	TRBJ1-2	-	TGTGCCAGCACCCCCGGGGACCAGGGGCTAAACTATGGCTACACCTTC	CASTPGDQGLNYGYTF
many	TRBV9	TRBJ2-7	TRBD1	TGTGCCAGCAGTCAACTTCCTTCCGACAGGGCGAGGTACGAGCAGTACTTC	CASSQLPSDRARYEQYF
-	TRBV7-9	TRBJ2-3	TRBD2	TGTGCCAGCAGCGACAGTAGAGGGCGGGAGTCGATCACAGATACGCAGTATTTT	CASSDSRGRESITDTQYF
-	TRBV2	TRBJ1-6	-	TGTGCCAGCACGAGGGAGCGGGCAGGGTCACCCCTCCACTTT	CASTRERAGSPLHF
-	TRBV7-9	TRBJ1-1	-	TGTGCCAGCAGCTTACAGGCGAACACTGAAGCTTTCTTT	CASSLQANTEAFF
few	TRBV19	TRBJ1-2	-	TGTGCCAGTAGTACGGGACAACAGTCCTATGGCTACACCTTC	CASSTGQQSYGYTF
-	TRBV6-5	TRBJ1-2	-	TGTGCCAGCAGTCCCGCAGGGTTCTATGGCTACACCTTC	CASSPAGFYGYTF
-	TRBV20-1	TRBJ1-2	-	TGCAGTGCCTCGACCGGGGGGGGCTACACCTTC	CSASTGGGYTF
-	TRBV7-9	TRBJ2-7	-	TGTGCCAGCAGCTTAGCGAGGGCAGGGGAGACTATAACCTACGAGCAGTACTTC	CASSLARAGETITYEQYF
-	TRBV6-2/TRBV6-3	TRBJ2-7	TRBD2	TGTGCCAGCAGTCACCTAGCGGGACCCTACGAGCAGTACTTC	CASSHLAGPYEQYF
-	TRBV19	TRBJ2-5	TRBD2	TGTGCCAGTAGTATGCTACTAGCGTCCCAAGAGACCCAGTACTTC	CASSMLLASQETQYF
-	TRBV18	TRBJ1-6	-	TGTGCCAGCTCAGCGTATTCCTATAATTCACCCCTCCACTTT	CASSAYSYNSPLHF